This T cell receptor beta chain appears in the sequencing data of a study of blood T cell repertoires in COVID-19. As for the study in general: Samples of COVID-19 (acute and convalescent) were obtained from the United States, Italy and Spain.

Germline-derived CDR1 and CDR2 are MNHEY and SVGAGI. This CDR3 contains 14 residues. Trimming took 2 bases from V and 5 from J, leaving 10 bases between them. The table came from immunoSEQ multiplex PCR; TCRdb's copy has only in-frame clones and leaves some out. The sample consists of about 250,000 clones, about 87% of them appearing once. In this sample, this clone turned up once. What was sequenced was PBMCs or T cells enriched from blood (not recorded which). This sequence joins TRBV6-5 and TRBJ2-1; D is possibly TRBD2 (5 bases). The clonotype comes from a woman in her 50s who had recovered from COVID-19. The CDR3 region has the DNA TGTGCCAGCAGTTACCTTTTAGCGAACAATGAGCAGTTCTTC. Protein product: CASSYLLANNEQFF.